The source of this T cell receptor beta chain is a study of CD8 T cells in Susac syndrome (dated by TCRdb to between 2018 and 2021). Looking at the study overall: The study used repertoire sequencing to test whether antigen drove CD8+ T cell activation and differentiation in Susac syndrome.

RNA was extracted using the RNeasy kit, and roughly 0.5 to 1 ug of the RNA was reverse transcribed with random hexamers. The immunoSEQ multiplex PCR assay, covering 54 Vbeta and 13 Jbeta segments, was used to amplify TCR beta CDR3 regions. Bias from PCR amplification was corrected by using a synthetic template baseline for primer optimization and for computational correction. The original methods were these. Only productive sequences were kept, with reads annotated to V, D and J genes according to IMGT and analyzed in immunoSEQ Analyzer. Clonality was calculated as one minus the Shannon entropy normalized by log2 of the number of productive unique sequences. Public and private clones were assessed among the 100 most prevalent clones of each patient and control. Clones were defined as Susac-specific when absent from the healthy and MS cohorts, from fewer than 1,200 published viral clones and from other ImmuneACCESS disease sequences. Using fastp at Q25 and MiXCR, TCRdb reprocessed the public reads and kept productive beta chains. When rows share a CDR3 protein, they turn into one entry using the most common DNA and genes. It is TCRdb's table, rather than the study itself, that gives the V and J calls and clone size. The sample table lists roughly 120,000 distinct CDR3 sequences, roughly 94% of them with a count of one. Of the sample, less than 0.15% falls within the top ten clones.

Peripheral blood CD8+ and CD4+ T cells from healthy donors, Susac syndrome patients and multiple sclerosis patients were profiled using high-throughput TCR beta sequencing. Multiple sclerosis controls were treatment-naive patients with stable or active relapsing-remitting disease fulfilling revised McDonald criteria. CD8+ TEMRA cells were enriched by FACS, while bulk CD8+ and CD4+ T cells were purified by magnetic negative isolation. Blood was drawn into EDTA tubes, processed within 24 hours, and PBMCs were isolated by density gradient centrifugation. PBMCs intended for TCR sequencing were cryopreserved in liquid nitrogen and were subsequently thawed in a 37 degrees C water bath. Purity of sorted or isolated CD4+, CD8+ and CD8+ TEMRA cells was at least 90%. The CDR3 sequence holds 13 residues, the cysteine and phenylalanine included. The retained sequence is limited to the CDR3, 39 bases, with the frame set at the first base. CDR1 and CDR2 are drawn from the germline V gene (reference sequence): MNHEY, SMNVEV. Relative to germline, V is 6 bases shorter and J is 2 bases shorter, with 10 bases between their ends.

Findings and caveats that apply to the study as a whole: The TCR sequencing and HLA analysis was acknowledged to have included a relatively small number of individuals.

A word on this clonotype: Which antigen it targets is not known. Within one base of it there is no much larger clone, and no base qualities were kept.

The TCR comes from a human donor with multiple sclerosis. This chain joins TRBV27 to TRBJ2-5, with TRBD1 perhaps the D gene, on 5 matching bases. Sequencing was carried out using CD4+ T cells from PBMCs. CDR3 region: CASSDSAQETQYF. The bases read TGTGCCAGCAGCGACAGCGCTCAAGAGACCCAGTACTTC.